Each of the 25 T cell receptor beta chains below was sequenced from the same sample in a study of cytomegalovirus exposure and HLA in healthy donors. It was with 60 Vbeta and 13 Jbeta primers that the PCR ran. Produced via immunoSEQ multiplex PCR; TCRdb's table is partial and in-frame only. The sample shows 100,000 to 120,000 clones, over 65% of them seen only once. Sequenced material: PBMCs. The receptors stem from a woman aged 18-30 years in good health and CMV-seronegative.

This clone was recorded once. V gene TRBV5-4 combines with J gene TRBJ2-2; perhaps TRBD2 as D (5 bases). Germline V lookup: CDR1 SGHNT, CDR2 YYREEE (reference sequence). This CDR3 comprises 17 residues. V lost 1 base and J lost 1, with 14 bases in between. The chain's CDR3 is CASSLYPQAGNTGELFF. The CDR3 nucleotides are TGTGCCAGCAGCTTGTATCCGCAGGCGGGGAACACCGGGGAGCTGTTTTTT.

DNA for the CDR3: TGTGCCAGCAGTAACTCGGGACTAGCGAGTTACGAGCAGTACTTC. Its protein is CASSNSGLASYEQYF. The V call is TRBV27, the J call TRBJ2-7, with TRBD2 matching 10 bases. Germline CDR1 and CDR2: MNHEY and SMNVEV (reference sequence). V lost 5 bases, J lost 4 bases, and 8 bases stayed unmatched. The CDR3 has 15 residues.

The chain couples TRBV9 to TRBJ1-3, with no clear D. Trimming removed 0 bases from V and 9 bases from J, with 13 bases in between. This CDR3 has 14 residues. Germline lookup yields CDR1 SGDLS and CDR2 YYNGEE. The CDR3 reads CASSVAGDSGTIYF. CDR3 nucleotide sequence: TGTGCCAGCAGCGTAGCTGGAGACTCGGGCACCATATATTTT.

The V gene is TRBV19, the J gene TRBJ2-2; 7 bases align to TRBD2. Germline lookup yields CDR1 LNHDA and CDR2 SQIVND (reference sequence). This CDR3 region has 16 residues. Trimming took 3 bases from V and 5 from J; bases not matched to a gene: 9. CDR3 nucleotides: TGTGCCAGTAGTATGAGGCGGGAGAAAGGAACCGGGGAGCTGTTTTTT. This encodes CASSMRREKGTGELFF.

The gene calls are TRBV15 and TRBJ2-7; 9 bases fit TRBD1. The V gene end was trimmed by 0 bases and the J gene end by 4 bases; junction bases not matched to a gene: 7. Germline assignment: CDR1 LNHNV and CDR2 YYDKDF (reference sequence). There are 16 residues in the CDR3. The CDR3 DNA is TGTGCCACCAGCAGAGATCTGGGGACAGGGCGGTACGAGCAGTACGTC. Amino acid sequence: CATSRDLGTGRYEQYV.

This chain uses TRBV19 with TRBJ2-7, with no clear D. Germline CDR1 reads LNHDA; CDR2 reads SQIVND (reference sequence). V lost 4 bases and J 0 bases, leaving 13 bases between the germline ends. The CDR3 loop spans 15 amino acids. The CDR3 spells CASSSQAQSSYEQYF. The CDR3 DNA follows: TGTGCCAGTAGTAGCCAGGCACAGAGCTCCTACGAGCAGTACTTC.

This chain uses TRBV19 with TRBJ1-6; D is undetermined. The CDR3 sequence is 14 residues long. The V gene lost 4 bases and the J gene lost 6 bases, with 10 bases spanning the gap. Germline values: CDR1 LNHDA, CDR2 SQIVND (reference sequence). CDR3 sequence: CASSRESGNSPLHF. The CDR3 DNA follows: TGTGCCAGTAGTAGGGAGTCGGGTAATTCACCCCTCCACTTT.

CDR3 residues: CASSLGVGVRDRGSYEQYV. The CDR3 nucleotides read TGTGCCAGCAGCTTGGGGGTGGGGGTGCGGGACAGGGGCTCCTACGAGCAGTACGTC. This chain uses TRBV7-2 with TRBJ2-7; 10 bases match TRBD1. The V and J ends lost 3 bases and 0 bases, in that order; junction bases with no gene match: 14. This CDR3 contains 19 residues. Per germline, CDR1 SGHTA and CDR2 FQGNSA.

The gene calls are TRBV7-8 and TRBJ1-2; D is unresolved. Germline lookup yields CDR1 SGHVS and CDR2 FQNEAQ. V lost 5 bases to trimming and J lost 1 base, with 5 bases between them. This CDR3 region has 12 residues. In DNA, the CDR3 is TGTGCCAGCAGCCCTTATAACTATGGCTACACCTTC. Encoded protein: CASSPYNYGYTF.

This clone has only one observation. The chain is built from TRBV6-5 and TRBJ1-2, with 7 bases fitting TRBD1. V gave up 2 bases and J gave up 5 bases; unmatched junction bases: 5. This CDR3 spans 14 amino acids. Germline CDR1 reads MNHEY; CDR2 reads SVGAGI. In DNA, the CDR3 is TGTGCCAGCAGTTACAGGGGGCTGTTTTATGGCTACACCTTC. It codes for CASSYRGLFYGYTF.

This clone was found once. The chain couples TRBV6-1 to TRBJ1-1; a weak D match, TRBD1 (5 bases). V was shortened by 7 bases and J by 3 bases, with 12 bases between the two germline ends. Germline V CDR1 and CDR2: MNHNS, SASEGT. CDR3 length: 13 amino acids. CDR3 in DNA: TGTGCCAGCAAGTCAGGGTTTGACACTGAAGCTTTCTTT. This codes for CASKSGFDTEAFF.

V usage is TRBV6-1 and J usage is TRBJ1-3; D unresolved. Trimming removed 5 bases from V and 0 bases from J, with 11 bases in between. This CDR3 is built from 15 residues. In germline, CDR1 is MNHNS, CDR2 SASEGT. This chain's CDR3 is CASSSNQRSGNTIYF. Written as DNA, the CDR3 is TGTGCCAGCAGTTCAAATCAGCGCTCTGGAAACACCATATATTTT.

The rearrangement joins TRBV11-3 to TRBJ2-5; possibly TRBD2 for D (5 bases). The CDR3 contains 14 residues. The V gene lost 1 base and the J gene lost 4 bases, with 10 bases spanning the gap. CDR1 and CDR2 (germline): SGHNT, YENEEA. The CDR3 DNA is TGTGCCAGCAGCTTAGTTGGGGAGTTAGAGACCCAGTACTTC. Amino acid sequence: CASSLVGELETQYF. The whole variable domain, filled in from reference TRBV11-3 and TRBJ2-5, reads EAGVVQSPRYKIIEKKQPVAFWCNPISGHNTLYWYLQNLGQGPELLIRYENEEAVDDSQLPKDRFSAERLKGVDSTLKIQPAELGDSAVYLCASSLVGELETQYFGPGTRLLVL.

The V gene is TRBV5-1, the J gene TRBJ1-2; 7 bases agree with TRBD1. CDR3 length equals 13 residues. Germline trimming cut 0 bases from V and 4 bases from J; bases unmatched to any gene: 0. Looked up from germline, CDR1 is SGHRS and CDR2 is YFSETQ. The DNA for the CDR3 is TGCGCCAGCAGCTTGGGGACAGGCTATGGCTACACCTTC. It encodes CASSLGTGYGYTF.

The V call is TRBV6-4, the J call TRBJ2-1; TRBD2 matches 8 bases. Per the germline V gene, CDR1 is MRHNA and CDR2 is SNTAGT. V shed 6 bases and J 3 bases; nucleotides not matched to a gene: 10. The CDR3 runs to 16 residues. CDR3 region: CASSPQSGGGYNEQFF. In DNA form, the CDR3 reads TGTGCCAGCAGCCCCCAAAGCGGGGGAGGCTACAATGAGCAGTTCTTC.

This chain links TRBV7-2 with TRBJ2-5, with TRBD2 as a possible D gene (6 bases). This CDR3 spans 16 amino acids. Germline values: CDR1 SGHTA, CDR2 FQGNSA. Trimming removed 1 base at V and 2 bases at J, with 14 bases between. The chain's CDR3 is CASSLDYAGGQETQYF. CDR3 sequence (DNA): TGTGCCAGCAGCTTAGATTACGCAGGAGGGCAAGAGACCCAGTACTTC.

The CDR3 region is CASAARRGNEDTQYF. CDR3 coding DNA: TGTGCCAGCGCGGCAAGGAGAGGGAATGAGGATACGCAGTATTTT. This chain uses TRBV2 with TRBJ2-3, with D perhaps TRBD2 (5 bases). The germline gives CDR1 SNHLY, CDR2 FYNNEI. V was clipped by 8 bases and J by 6 bases, with 21 bases between them. The CDR3 spans 15 residues.

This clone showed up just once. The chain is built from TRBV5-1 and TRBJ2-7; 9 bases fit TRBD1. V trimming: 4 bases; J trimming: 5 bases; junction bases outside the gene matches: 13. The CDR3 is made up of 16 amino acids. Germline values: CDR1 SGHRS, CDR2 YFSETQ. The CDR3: CASSLQNAGTGHEQYF. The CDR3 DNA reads TGCGCCAGCAGCCTACAAAATGCCGGGACAGGGCACGAGCAGTACTTC.

Here the CDR3 reads CASSYGREGFTDTQYF. CDR3 bases: TGTGCCAGCAGTTACGGGCGGGAGGGCTTCACAGATACGCAGTATTTT. The chain links TRBV6-6 to TRBJ2-3; 9 nucleotides line up with TRBD2. V dropped 2 bases and J dropped 2; count of bases not matched to a gene: 5. CDR3 length: 16 amino acids. Germline V CDR1 and CDR2: MNHNY, SVGAGI (reference sequence).

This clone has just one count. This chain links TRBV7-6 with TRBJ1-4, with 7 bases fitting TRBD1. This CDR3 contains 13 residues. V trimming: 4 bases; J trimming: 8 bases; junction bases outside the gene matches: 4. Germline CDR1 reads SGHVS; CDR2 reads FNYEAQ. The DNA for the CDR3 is TGTGCCAGCAGCTCCCTACAGGGGGAAAAACTGTTTTTT. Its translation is CASSSLQGEKLFF. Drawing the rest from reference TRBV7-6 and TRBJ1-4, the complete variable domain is GAGVSQSPRYKVTKRGQDVALRCDPISGHVSLYWYRQALGQGPEFLTYFNYEAQQDKSGLPNDRFSAERPEGSISTLTIQRTEQRDSAMYRCASSSLQGEKLFFGSGTQLSVL.

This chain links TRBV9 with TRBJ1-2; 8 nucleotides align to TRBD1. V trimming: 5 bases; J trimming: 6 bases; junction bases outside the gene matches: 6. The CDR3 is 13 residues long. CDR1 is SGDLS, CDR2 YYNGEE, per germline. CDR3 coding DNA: TGTGCCAGCAGGGAGGCAGGGGGCGATGGCTACACCTTC. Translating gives CASREAGGDGYTF.

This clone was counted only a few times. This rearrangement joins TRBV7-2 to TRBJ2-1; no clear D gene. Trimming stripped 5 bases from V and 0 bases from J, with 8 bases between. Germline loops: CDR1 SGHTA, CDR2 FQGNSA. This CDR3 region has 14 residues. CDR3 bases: TGTGCCAGCAGCGGCGGAATCTCCTACAATGAGCAGTTCTTC. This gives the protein CASSGGISYNEQFF.

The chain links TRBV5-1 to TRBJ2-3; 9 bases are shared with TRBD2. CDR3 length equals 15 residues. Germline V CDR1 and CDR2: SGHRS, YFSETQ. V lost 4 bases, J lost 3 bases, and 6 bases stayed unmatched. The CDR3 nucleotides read TGCGCCAGCAGCCCCCCGACTAGCGGAACAGATACGCAGTATTTT. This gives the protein CASSPPTSGTDTQYF.

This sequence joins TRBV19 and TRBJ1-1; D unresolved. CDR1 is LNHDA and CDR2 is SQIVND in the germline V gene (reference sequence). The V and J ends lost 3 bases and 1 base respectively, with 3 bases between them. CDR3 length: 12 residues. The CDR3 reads CASSIRNTEAFF. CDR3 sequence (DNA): TGTGCCAGTAGTATTAGGAACACTGAAGCTTTCTTT. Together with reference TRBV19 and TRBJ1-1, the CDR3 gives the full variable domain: DGGITQSPKYLFRKEGQNVTLSCEQNLNHDAMYWYRQDPGQGLRLIYYSQIVNDFQKGDIAEGYSVSREKKESFPLTVTSAQKNPTAFYLCASSIRNTEAFFGQGTRLTVV.

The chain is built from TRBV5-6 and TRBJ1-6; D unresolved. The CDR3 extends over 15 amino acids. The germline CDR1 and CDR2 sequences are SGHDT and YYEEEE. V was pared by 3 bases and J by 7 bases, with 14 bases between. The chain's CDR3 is CASSYFRGRNSPLHF. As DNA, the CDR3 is TGTGCCAGCAGCTATTTTCGCGGCAGAAATTCACCCCTCCACTTT.